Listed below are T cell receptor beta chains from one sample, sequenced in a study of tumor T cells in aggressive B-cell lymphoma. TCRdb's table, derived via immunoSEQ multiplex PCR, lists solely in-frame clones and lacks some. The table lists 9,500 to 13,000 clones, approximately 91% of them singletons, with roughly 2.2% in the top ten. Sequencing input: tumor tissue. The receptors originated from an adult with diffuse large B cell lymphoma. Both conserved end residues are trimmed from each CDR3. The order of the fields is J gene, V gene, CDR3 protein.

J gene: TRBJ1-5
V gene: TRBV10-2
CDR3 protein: ATRGTDSNQPQH

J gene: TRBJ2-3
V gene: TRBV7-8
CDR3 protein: ASSSRGTSGRSTDTQY

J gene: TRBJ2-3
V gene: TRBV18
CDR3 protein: ASSRGGDTQY

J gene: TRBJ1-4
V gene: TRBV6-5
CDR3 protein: ASSYSGLSNEKLF

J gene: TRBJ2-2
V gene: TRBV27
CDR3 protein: ASSLRYPSGELF

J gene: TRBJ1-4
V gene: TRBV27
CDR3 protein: ASGFATNEKLF

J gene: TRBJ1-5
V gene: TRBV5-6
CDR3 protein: ASSFGQNNQPQH

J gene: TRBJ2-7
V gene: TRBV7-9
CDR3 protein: ASSLALGTGSSYEQY

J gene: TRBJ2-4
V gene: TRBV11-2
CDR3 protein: ASSFQGAKNIQY

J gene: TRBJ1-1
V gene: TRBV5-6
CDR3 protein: ASSSIPGGGLNTEAF

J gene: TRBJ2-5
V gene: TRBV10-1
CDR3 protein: ASSELPSGTVQY

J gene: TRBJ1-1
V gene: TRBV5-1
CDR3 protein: ASRDPTGVNTEAF

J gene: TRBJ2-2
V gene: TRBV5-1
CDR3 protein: ASSTGTGAVGELF

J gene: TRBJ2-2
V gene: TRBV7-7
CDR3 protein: ASSFSAGGTGELF

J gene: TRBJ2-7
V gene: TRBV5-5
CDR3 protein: ASSLKAGGEKQY

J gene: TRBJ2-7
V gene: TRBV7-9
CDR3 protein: ASSRQVYEQY

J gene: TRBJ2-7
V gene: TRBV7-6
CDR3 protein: ASSFLAGGEQY

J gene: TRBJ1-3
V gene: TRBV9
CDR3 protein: ASNPGTGNTIY

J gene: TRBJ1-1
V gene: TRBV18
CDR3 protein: ASSLQGAGTEAF

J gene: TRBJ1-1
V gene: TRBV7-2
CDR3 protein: ASSLDRGRNTEAF